These 17 T cell receptor beta chains were sequenced from one sample in a study of cytomegalovirus exposure and HLA in healthy donors. The primer mix had 60 Vbeta and 13 Jbeta primers. Measured with immunoSEQ multiplex PCR; TCRdb has only the in-frame clones, and not every one. The sample lists about 140,000 clones; over 60% were seen once. The sequencing sample was made of PBMCs. The origin of the receptors is a woman aged 40-49 years in good health and CMV-seronegative.

This clone was found once. This chain links TRBV29-1 with TRBJ1-2, with D uncertain. This CDR3 comprises 12 residues. Trimming removed 4 bases at V and 7 bases at J, with 13 bases between. Per the germline V gene, CDR1 is SQVTM and CDR2 is ANQGSEA. The CDR3 reads CSVVRLLAGYTF. DNA of the CDR3: TGCAGCGTTGTTCGACTCCTCGCTGGCTACACCTTC.

The rearrangement joins TRBV28 to TRBJ1-2; the D gene is possibly TRBD1 (5 bases). Germline V gene sequence: CDR1 MDHEN, CDR2 SYDVKM. This CDR3 spans 14 amino acids. V shed 3 bases and J shed 2 bases, with 10 bases lying between them. For the CDR3, the DNA is TGTGCCAGCAGTTTTCAGGGTGAAAACTATGGCTACACCTTC. Translation gives CASSFQGENYGYTF.

The J gene is TRBJ1-1, the V gene TRBV28; 7 nucleotides align to TRBD1. The CDR3 consists of 17 residues. Germline V lookup: CDR1 MDHEN, CDR2 SYDVKM. The V and J ends lost 4 bases and 4 bases, in that order; junction bases with no gene match: 15. This CDR3 is CASSSAGGGAVGTEAFF. CDR3 in DNA: TGTGCCAGCAGTTCCGCGGGAGGGGGCGCGGTGGGCACTGAAGCTTTCTTT.

The chain links TRBV29-1 to TRBJ2-1, with 10 bases that match TRBD2. The germline V gene has CDR1 SQVTM and CDR2 ANQGSEA. The ends lost 6 bases at V and 0 bases at J; junction bases unmatched: 11. The CDR3 totals 17 residues. The CDR3 loop reads CSVLLAGTPHSYNEQFF. CDR3 bases: TGCAGCGTACTACTAGCGGGAACGCCCCACTCCTACAATGAGCAGTTCTTC.

Comment on this clone: The identical CDR3 is also encoded by other nucleotide sequences in the sample. The J gene is TRBJ2-7, the V gene TRBV4-1, with 10 nucleotides matching TRBD2. From germline, CDR1 is MGHRA and CDR2 YSYEKL. The CDR3 length is 16 residues. The V gene end was trimmed by 3 bases and the J gene end by 2 bases; junction bases not matched to a gene: 7. CDR3 amino acids: CASSQPLAGEPYEQYF. DNA of the CDR3: TGCGCCAGCAGCCAGCCCCTAGCGGGGGAGCCCTACGAGCAGTACTTC.

V usage is TRBV18 and J usage is TRBJ2-7, with TRBD1 matching 8 bases. V lost 2 bases, J lost 0 bases, and 3 bases stayed unmatched. Germline V gives CDR1 KGHSH, CDR2 LQKENI. The CDR3 runs to 15 residues. The CDR3 region is CASSPRDRNSYEQYF. DNA for the CDR3: TGTGCCAGCTCACCAAGGGACAGGAACTCCTACGAGCAGTACTTC.

The chain combines TRBV28 with TRBJ2-7, with 8 nucleotides matching TRBD1. J lost 6 bases, V lost 6 bases, and 13 bases had no gene match. Germline lookup yields CDR1 MDHEN and CDR2 SYDVKM. The CDR3 extends over 15 amino acids. CDR3 sequence: CASRPTGQGSGEQYF. The CDR3 coding sequence is TGTGCCAGCAGGCCGACCGGACAGGGATCGGGCGAGCAGTACTTC.

The chain carries TRBV6-1 and TRBJ1-2; D uncertain. The germline gives CDR1 MNHNS, CDR2 SASEGT. V dropped 3 bases and J dropped 4 bases, with 9 bases sitting between them. This CDR3 spans 13 amino acids. The CDR3: CASSDRLSYGYTF. CDR3 nucleotide sequence: TGTGCCAGCAGTGACAGGCTCTCCTATGGCTACACCTTC.

This sequence joins TRBV5-4 and TRBJ2-2; 9 positions match TRBD2. With 6 bases clipped from V and 6 bases from J, the junction kept 15 bases outside the gene matches. Looked up from germline, CDR1 is SGHNT and CDR2 is YYREEE (reference sequence). This CDR3 is built from 17 residues. The CDR3 bases are TGTGCCAGCACGTTGGTCCAGATGGCGGGGGGGCCCGGGGAGCTGTTTTTT. Translated, it gives CASTLVQMAGGPGELFF.

The genes are TRBV6-4 and TRBJ2-1, with 7 bases that match TRBD2. In germline, CDR1 is MRHNA, CDR2 SNTAGT. The ends lost 3 bases at V and 5 bases at J; junction bases unmatched: 1. The CDR3 is made up of 13 amino acids. The CDR3 DNA sequence: TGTGCCAGCAGTGAGGGGGGGAACAATGAGCAGTTCTTC. This translates into CASSEGGNNEQFF.

This chain uses TRBV29-1 with TRBJ2-7; D uncertain. The CDR3 contains 15 residues. V gave up 3 bases and J gave up 0 bases, with 15 bases separating them. Germline-derived CDR1 and CDR2 are SQVTM and ANQGSEA. CDR3 coding DNA: TGCAGCGTTGACGATGGGCAGGCAGGCTCCTACGAGCAGTACTTC. It is translated as CSVDDGQAGSYEQYF.

In the case of this clone: A read error may produce the germline difference seen at one junction end. The V gene is TRBV7-9, the J gene TRBJ1-6; TRBD1 matches at 8 bases. Looked up from germline, CDR1 is SEHNR and CDR2 is FQNEAQ (reference sequence). This CDR3 is 14 amino acids long. The CDR3 DNA sequence: TGTTCCAGCAGCTTGGGACAGGATAATTCACCCCTCCACTTT. As protein: CSSSLGQDNSPLHF.

The V call is TRBV2, the J call TRBJ2-5; 7 bases line up with TRBD1. The end of the DNA fits TRBJ2-7 better, so the J call may be wrong. Looked up from germline, CDR1 is SNHLY and CDR2 is FYNNEI. The CDR3 contains 14 residues. CDR3 nucleotides: TGTGCCAGCAATACGGGACAGTTGGCCTACGAGCAGTACTTC. Translation: CASNTGQLAYEQYF.

This clone was seen a few times. The V call is TRBV18, the J call TRBJ1-1; D gene ambiguous. The germline gives CDR1 KGHSH, CDR2 LQKENI. The CDR3 is made up of 13 amino acids. The V and J ends lost 5 bases and 5 bases respectively, with 12 bases between them. The CDR3 coding sequence is TGTGCCAGCTCAGGAGGGAGAGAAACTGAAGCTTTCTTT. It encodes CASSGGRETEAFF.

This clone was counted a single time. This chain connects TRBV6-6 to TRBJ2-1; D is possibly TRBD2 (5 bases). Germline loops: CDR1 MNHNY, CDR2 SVGAGI (reference sequence). Trimming took 7 bases from V and 7 from J, leaving 14 bases between them. CDR3 length: 13 residues. CDR3 coding DNA: TGTGCCAGCACCCAGCGGTTCGGGAATGAGCAGTTCTTC. Its translation: CASTQRFGNEQFF.

This chain joins TRBV28 and TRBJ2-7; 11 nucleotides agree with TRBD1. Germline CDR1 reads MDHEN; CDR2 reads SYDVKM. The V gene end was trimmed by 1 base and the J gene end by 5 bases; junction bases not matched to a gene: 4. The CDR3 contains 15 residues. CDR3 amino acids: CASSLSWTGGDEQYF. Written as DNA, the CDR3 is TGTGCCAGCAGTTTATCTTGGACAGGGGGCGACGAGCAGTACTTC.

J is TRBJ1-2 and V is TRBV6-4, with D tentatively TRBD1 (5 bases). Trimming removed 5 bases at V and 4 bases at J, with 8 bases between. The CDR3 runs to 12 residues. Per germline, CDR1 MRHNA and CDR2 SNTAGT. The CDR3 reads CASSKGIYGYTF. CDR3 DNA sequence: TGTGCCAGCAGTAAGGGGATCTATGGCTACACCTTC.